A single sample gave rise to the 30 T cell receptor beta chains below, sequenced in a study of CD8+ T cells in alopecia areata. Extracted from the samples, RNA was reverse transcribed into cDNA to serve as the sequencing template. The data were produced by immunoSEQ multiplex PCR, yet TCRdb's version contains in-frame clones alone and is incomplete. The sample lists 90,000 to 100,000 clones, roughly two fifths occurring once. Sequencing input: CD4+ T cells sorted from blood. The origin of the receptors is a human donor with alopecia areata.

This clone was recorded a few times. The chain carries TRBV29-1 and TRBJ2-7; 8 bases match TRBD2. This CDR3 is built from 13 residues. Looked up from germline, CDR1 is SQVTM and CDR2 is ANQGSEA. V trimming: 7 bases; J trimming: 3 bases; junction bases outside the gene matches: 8. CDR3 sequence (DNA): TGCAGCGCGACCGTAGCGGGGTTCTACGAGCAGTACTTC. Amino acids: CSATVAGFYEQYF.

The chain couples TRBV29-1 to TRBJ1-1; D remains ambiguous. Per the germline V gene, CDR1 is SQVTM and CDR2 is ANQGSEA. The CDR3 has 11 residues. Deletions cut 0 bases from V and 7 bases from J, with 6 bases between. The DNA for the CDR3 is TGCAGCGTTGAAGAGGCGGGTGAAGCTTTCTTT. It is translated as CSVEEAGEAFF.

The CDR3 loop reads CASSLVGATGGETQYF. CDR3 in DNA: TGTGCCAGCAGTTTGGTGGGGGCGACAGGAGGAGAGACCCAGTACTTC. The rearrangement joins TRBV28 to TRBJ2-5; possibly TRBD1 for D (6 bases). The CDR3 contains 16 residues. Germline V gives CDR1 MDHEN, CDR2 SYDVKM. V lost 3 bases, J lost 4 bases, and 18 bases lay in between.

The DNA for the CDR3 is TGCGCCAGCAGCGCCGGTGAGACCCAGTACTTC. This translates into CASSAGETQYF. The chain joins TRBV5-1 to TRBJ2-5; D gene uncertain. The V and J ends lost 4 bases and 5 bases respectively, with 6 bases between them. The CDR3 consists of 11 residues. Germline V gene sequence: CDR1 SGHRS, CDR2 YFSETQ. Drawing the rest from reference TRBV5-1 and TRBJ2-5, the complete variable domain is KAGVTQTPRYLIKTRGQQVTLSCSPISGHRSVSWYQQTPGQGLQFLFEYFSETQRNKGNFPGRFSGRQFSNSRSEMNVSTLELGDSALYLCASSAGETQYFGPGTRLLVL.

Only one count was recorded for this clone. This chain joins TRBV10-3 and TRBJ2-1; D uncertain. Germline CDR1 ENHRY, CDR2 SYGVKD. Trimming cost V 0 bases and J 0 bases, with 6 bases left between them. The CDR3 has 15 residues. In DNA form, the CDR3 reads TGTGCCATCAGTGAGTCTGTGAACTCCTACAATGAGCAGTTCTTC. Protein sequence: CAISESVNSYNEQFF.

This clone was seen only a few times. The gene calls are TRBV28 and TRBJ2-6; unclear D gene. The CDR3 length is 15 residues. CDR1 and CDR2 from the germline V gene are MDHEN and SYDVKM. The germline V and J ends were trimmed by 5 bases and 0 bases, with 8 bases remaining between them. The CDR3 reads CASSPHGSGANVLTF. The CDR3, as DNA: TGTGCCAGCAGTCCCCACGGCTCTGGGGCCAACGTCCTGACTTTC.

This chain uses TRBV2 with TRBJ2-2, with 7 positions matching TRBD2. J lost 10 bases, V lost 3 bases, and 11 bases had no gene match. The CDR3 length is 15 residues. Germline V gene data show CDR1 as SNHLY and CDR2 as FYNNEI. The CDR3 sequence is CASSESGVGTMELFF. The CDR3 coding sequence is TGTGCCAGCAGTGAGAGCGGGGTCGGAACAATGGAGCTGTTTTTT.

The CDR3 DNA sequence: TGTGCCAGCAGTAGACTCGCCCCGGCCACAGATACGCAGTATTTT. It yields the protein CASSRLAPATDTQYF. V usage is TRBV28 and J usage is TRBJ2-3, with D unclear. The germline gives CDR1 MDHEN, CDR2 SYDVKM. The V end lost 5 bases, the J end lost 2 bases, and 14 bases lay between the germline ends. The CDR3 has 15 amino acids.

The chain links TRBV29-1 to TRBJ2-7, with D maybe TRBD1 (6 bases). The length of the CDR3 is 13 residues. Germline CDR1 SQVTM, CDR2 ANQGSEA. Trimming shortened V by 7 bases and J by 2 bases, and 15 bases separated the two germline ends. CDR3 loop: CSARDTGTYEQYF. CDR3 sequence (DNA): TGCAGCGCCCGGGACACGGGGACCTACGAGCAGTACTTC.

The chain has TRBV14 and TRBJ2-4; no firm D call. Germline V lookup: CDR1 SGHDN, CDR2 FVKESK. Trimming left V 1 base short and J 7 bases short, with 5 bases between. The CDR3 spans 12 residues. The CDR3 here is CASSQAPNIQYF. The CDR3 DNA sequence: TGTGCCAGCAGCCAAGCCCCGAACATTCAGTACTTC.

The J gene is TRBJ2-6, the V gene TRBV30; unclear D gene. CDR1 is GTSNPN, CDR2 SVGIG, per germline (reference sequence). V was pared by 7 bases and J by 0 bases, with 19 bases between. The CDR3 runs to 17 residues. CDR3 residues: CAFPPLQTHSGANVLTF. CDR3 sequence (DNA): TGTGCCTTCCCCCCCCTTCAGACCCACTCTGGGGCCAACGTCCTGACTTTC.

This clone was detected a few times. The gene calls are TRBV29-1 and TRBJ2-5; maybe TRBD2 (6 bases). This CDR3 spans 14 amino acids. The V gene lost 2 bases and the J gene lost 2 bases, with 12 bases spanning the gap. The germline CDR1 and CDR2 sequences are SQVTM and ANQGSEA. The CDR3 DNA reads TGCAGCGTTGAAAATCGAGGGAGGCAAGAGACCCAGTACTTC. Its protein is CSVENRGRQETQYF.

In this sample, this clone turned up a few times. The genes are TRBV28 and TRBJ1-1, with D hard to call. V gave up 4 bases and J gave up 5 bases, with 5 bases separating them. The CDR3 is made up of 11 amino acids. Germline-derived CDR1 and CDR2 are MDHEN and SYDVKM. The CDR3 is CASSSTTEAFF. The CDR3 nucleotides are TGTGCCAGCAGTTCAACTACTGAAGCTTTCTTT.

This clone was seen only a few times. The chain employs TRBV28 and TRBJ2-1; no reliable D call. Trimming cost V 7 bases and J 2 bases, with 6 bases left between them. From germline, CDR1 is MDHEN and CDR2 SYDVKM. CDR3 length equals 12 residues. The CDR3 DNA sequence: TGTGCCAGCACCGACGCCTACAATGAGCAGTTCTTC. Translation: CASTDAYNEQFF.

CDR3 nucleotide sequence: TGCAGCGTTGCCCCGACAGGAAGGGGGGAGACCCAGTACTTC. It specifies CSVAPTGRGETQYF. The chain carries TRBV29-1 and TRBJ2-5; maybe TRBD1 (6 bases). The CDR3 length is 14 residues. In germline, CDR1 is SQVTM, CDR2 ANQGSEA. Between the trimmed V and J ends, which lost 4 bases and 5 bases, there was a span of 17 bases.

This chain links TRBV29-1 with TRBJ2-5; 7 nucleotides align to TRBD2. CDR1 is SQVTM, CDR2 ANQGSEA, per germline. Trimming at V came to 4 bases and at J to 5 bases, leaving 7 bases not matched to a gene. The CDR3 runs 13 residues. CDR3 amino acids: CSVGTRTTETQYF. The DNA for the CDR3 is TGCAGCGTTGGGACTAGGACTACGGAGACCCAGTACTTC.

Only a few counts were recorded for this clone. V is TRBV23-1 and J is TRBJ2-3, with TRBD1 identical over 11 bases. TRBV23-1 is an ORF; its function is uncertain. This CDR3 is built from 19 residues. V lost 7 bases and J lost 4; bases outside the gene matches: 19. The DNA for the CDR3 is TGCGCCAGCAACCGTACTAAAGACCGGGACAGGGGGTCTGCAGATACGCAGTATTTT. This sequence encodes CASNRTKDRDRGSADTQYF.

The chain employs TRBV7-9 and TRBJ2-3; D perhaps matches TRBD2 (5 bases). The V end was cut by 5 bases, the J end by 7 bases, with 10 bases between. Germline loops: CDR1 SEHNR, CDR2 FQNEAQ (reference sequence). The length of the CDR3 is 12 residues. CDR3 loop: CASSPSSYTQYF. The CDR3 region has the DNA TGTGCCAGCAGCCCCTCTAGCTATACGCAGTATTTT. Complete variable domain (other parts from reference TRBV7-9 and TRBJ2-3): DTGVSQNPRHKITKRGQNVTFRCDPISEHNRLYWYRQTLGQGPEFLTYFQNEAQLEKSRLLSDRFSAERPKGSFSTLEIQRTEQGDSAMYLCASSPSSYTQYFGPGTRLTVL.

Points on this clone: This sample also contains other DNA sequences that code for the same CDR3. J is TRBJ1-1 and V is TRBV10-3; 7 bases line up with TRBD1. CDR1 is ENHRY, CDR2 SYGVKD, per germline. Trimming removed 8 bases from V and 3 bases from J; junction bases left unmatched: 6. The CDR3 sequence is 13 residues long. CDR3 DNA: TGTGCCATCTCAGGGGGGCGGGACACTGAAGCTTTCTTT. Protein sequence: CAISGGRDTEAFF.

CDR3 sequence (DNA): TGCAGCGTTGAGGGGACAGTTTACGAGCAGTACTTC. It is translated as CSVEGTVYEQYF. The chain uses TRBV29-1 and TRBJ2-7; 7 bases agree with TRBD1. Trimming took 3 bases from V and 4 from J; bases not matched to a gene: 3. CDR3 length: 12 amino acids. Germline values: CDR1 SQVTM, CDR2 ANQGSEA.

This chain joins TRBV30 and TRBJ2-3, with TRBD2 matching 8 bases. Germline trimming cut 3 bases from V and 3 bases from J; bases unmatched to any gene: 8. The CDR3 is made up of 15 amino acids. Germline CDR1 is GTSNPN and CDR2 is SVGIG (reference sequence). DNA for the CDR3: TGTGCCTGGAGGGGACTAGGTACAATGACAGATACGCAGTATTTT. It is translated as CAWRGLGTMTDTQYF.

The chain carries TRBV29-1 and TRBJ2-3; perhaps TRBD2 as D (7 bases). The CDR3 contains 15 residues. With 7 bases removed from V and 2 bases from J, the gap between germline ends came to 19 bases. Per germline, CDR1 SQVTM and CDR2 ANQGSEA. The CDR3 DNA follows: TGCAGCGCTCCCAGAGGGCGGGGGCCCACAGATACGCAGTATTTT. Encoded protein: CSAPRGRGPTDTQYF.

V is TRBV5-1 and J is TRBJ2-1; tentative D call: TRBD1 (5 bases). The ends were cut back, 4 bases at V and 3 bases at J, with 14 bases in the middle. Germline V gene data show CDR1 as SGHRS and CDR2 as YFSETQ. The CDR3 totals 15 residues. The CDR3 DNA sequence: TGCGCCAGCAGCCGAAGCGACAGTGACTACAATGAGCAGTTCTTC. As protein: CASSRSDSDYNEQFF.

This chain connects TRBV20-1 to TRBJ1-2; D uncertain. V shed 5 bases and J shed 3 bases, with 7 bases lying between them. CDR3 length: 11 residues. Germline CDR1 and CDR2: DFQATT and SNEGSKA (reference sequence). The CDR3: CSAESYYGYTF. In DNA, the CDR3 is TGCAGTGCTGAGTCATACTATGGCTACACCTTC.

The chain combines TRBV29-1 with TRBJ1-1, with TRBD1 matching 7 bases. J was trimmed by 2 bases and V by 5 bases; bases with no gene match: 5. CDR3 length: 13 residues. The germline V gene encodes CDR1 SQVTM and CDR2 ANQGSEA. This chain's CDR3 is CSVSRQGNTEAFF. The CDR3 nucleotides are TGCAGCGTTAGCCGACAGGGTAACACTGAAGCTTTCTTT. Variable domain in full (rest from reference TRBV29-1 and TRBJ1-1): SAVISQKPSRDICQRGTSLTIQCQVDSQVTMMFWYRQQPGQSLTLIATANQGSEATYESGFVIDKFPISRPNLTFSTLTVSNMSPEDSSIYLCSVSRQGNTEAFFGQGTRLTVV.

The chain recombines TRBV29-1 with TRBJ2-5; tentatively, D is TRBD2 (6 bases). The germline V and J ends were trimmed by 4 bases and 2 bases, with 11 bases remaining between them. The CDR3 spans 13 residues. Germline loops: CDR1 SQVTM, CDR2 ANQGSEA. As DNA, the CDR3 is TGCAGCGTTGTCCCTAGCGTGCAAGAGACCCAGTACTTC. Translated: CSVVPSVQETQYF.

The chain carries TRBV30 and TRBJ2-5; D is possibly TRBD2 (6 bases). The CDR3 totals 13 residues. Germline values: CDR1 GTSNPN, CDR2 SVGIG (reference sequence). Trimming removed 7 bases from V and 2 bases from J, with 14 bases in between. The CDR3 reads CASLRGNQETQYF. CDR3 DNA sequence: TGTGCCTCCTTACGGGGGAATCAAGAGACCCAGTACTTC.

CDR3 region: CSIKRGEEKLFF. The CDR3, as DNA: TGCAGTATCAAAAGGGGTGAGGAAAAACTGTTTTTT. This chain links TRBV29-1 with TRBJ1-4; D might be TRBD1 (5 bases). Germline V gene sequence: CDR1 SQVTM, CDR2 ANQGSEA. The CDR3 totals 12 residues. The full variable domain, completed using reference TRBV29-1 and TRBJ1-4, is SAVISQKPSRDICQRGTSLTIQCQVDSQVTMMFWYRQQPGQSLTLIATANQGSEATYESGFVIDKFPISRPNLTFSTLTVSNMSPEDSSIYLCSIKRGEEKLFFGSGTQLSVL.

Only a few counts were recorded for this clone. Here the CDR3 reads CSLRQEHHHEQYF. As DNA, the CDR3 is TGCAGCCTCCGGCAGGAACATCACCACGAGCAGTACTTC. The V gene is TRBV29-1, the J gene TRBJ2-7; D unclear. V lost 8 bases and J 5 bases, leaving 19 bases between the germline ends. The germline V gene has CDR1 SQVTM and CDR2 ANQGSEA. The CDR3 length is 13 residues.

On this clone itself: An end of the junction differs from the germline gene, which may be a read error. In nucleotides, the CDR3 is TGTGCCAGCAGCCACGAGACTAGCTATGAGCAGTTCTTC. Translated, it gives CASSHETSYEQFF. The V gene is TRBV4-1, the J gene TRBJ2-1; 7 nucleotides match TRBD2. CDR3 length: 13 amino acids. Germline V gene data show CDR1 as MGHRA and CDR2 as YSYEKL.